Below are 24 T cell receptor beta chains sequenced from a single sample in a study of shared clonotypes between healthy human individuals. The data were produced by immunoSEQ multiplex PCR, yet TCRdb's version contains in-frame clones alone and is incomplete. The data hold around 990,000 clones, with roughly 80% observed a single time. The sequencing sample was made of memory CD4+ T cells from PBMCs. The subset: CD45RA-negative fraction. The receptors here all came from a man in his late teens or twenties in good health. Some clones in this sample may be carry-over from other donors' samples.

The chain joins TRBV2 to TRBJ1-4; D gene unclear. Trimming left V 1 base short and J 5 bases short, with 17 bases between. From germline, CDR1 is SNHLY and CDR2 FYNNEI. There are 17 residues in the CDR3. CDR3 in DNA: TGTGCCAGCAGTGAAGGGTCTCTGGTTCGCCAGAATGAAAAACTGTTTTTT. Translated: CASSEGSLVRQNEKLFF.

Written as DNA, the CDR3 is TGTGCCAGCAGTGAATATCGGGGAACAGGCTATGGCTACACCTTC. It specifies CASSEYRGTGYGYTF. J is TRBJ1-2 and V is TRBV2, with D perhaps TRBD1 (5 bases). Trimming left V 2 bases short and J 4 bases short, with 14 bases between. The germline gives CDR1 SNHLY, CDR2 FYNNEI. This CDR3 contains 15 residues.

This chain uses TRBV5-1 with TRBJ2-1; 7 bases match TRBD1. Trimming took 2 bases from V and 1 from J; bases not matched to a gene: 6. Germline V gene sequence: CDR1 SGHRS, CDR2 YFSETQ. The CDR3 totals 16 residues. The CDR3 DNA reads TGCGCCAGCAGCTTCCGACAGGGCGGATCCTACAATGAGCAGTTCTTC. It is translated as CASSFRQGGSYNEQFF. The full variable domain, with the rest looked up from reference TRBV5-1 and TRBJ2-1, is KAGVTQTPRYLIKTRGQQVTLSCSPISGHRSVSWYQQTPGQGLQFLFEYFSETQRNKGNFPGRFSGRQFSNSRSEMNVSTLELGDSALYLCASSFRQGGSYNEQFFGPGTRLTVL.

This chain joins TRBV13 and TRBJ2-3; 11 bases line up with TRBD2. The CDR3 runs to 20 residues. V was clipped by 3 bases and J by 0 bases; unmatched bases: 14. Per germline, CDR1 PRHDT and CDR2 FYEKMQ (reference sequence). CDR3 region: CASSLGTPIAGGQSTDTQYF. CDR3 coding DNA: TGTGCCAGCAGCTTGGGGACGCCTATAGCGGGAGGGCAAAGCACAGATACGCAGTATTTT.

This clone was seen a handful of times. V usage is TRBV28 and J usage is TRBJ1-2; tentative D call: TRBD1 (5 bases). The CDR3 is 14 amino acids. Germline values: CDR1 MDHEN, CDR2 SYDVKM. Trimming left V 3 bases short and J 4 bases short, with 12 bases between. CDR3 residues: CASSLGPSLYGYTF. CDR3 DNA sequence: TGTGCCAGCAGTTTGGGACCATCCCTCTATGGCTACACCTTC.

This chain uses TRBV9 with TRBJ2-1; D gene unclear. V was shortened by 4 bases and J by 13 bases, with 15 bases between the two germline ends. Per germline, CDR1 SGDLS and CDR2 YYNGEE. This CDR3 spans 12 amino acids. DNA for the CDR3: TGTGCCAGCAGCTCCCGGACCGACGGACAGTTCTTC. Protein product: CASSSRTDGQFF.

The chain is built from TRBV5-1 and TRBJ1-2; 9 bases map to TRBD1. The germline gives CDR1 SGHRS, CDR2 YFSETQ. The CDR3 runs 15 residues. J lost 7 bases, V lost 4 bases, and 11 bases had no gene match. In DNA, the CDR3 is TGCGCCAGCAGCACCGGGGACAGGGTAAATGGTGGCTACACCTTC. Its protein is CASSTGDRVNGGYTF.

The gene calls are TRBV5-4 and TRBJ2-7; 7 positions match TRBD1. Germline-derived CDR1 and CDR2 are SGHNT and YYREEE (reference sequence). There are 15 residues in the CDR3. The trim removed 4 bases at V and 5 bases at J, leaving 12 bases unmatched. For the CDR3, the DNA is TGTGCCAGCAGCGTAGACAGGGTCTTCGTCAACGAGCAGTACTTC. Protein product: CASSVDRVFVNEQYF.

This clone occurred a few times. The chain couples TRBV19 to TRBJ1-5; 10 bases fit TRBD1. Germline V gives CDR1 LNHDA, CDR2 SQIVND (reference sequence). CDR3 length equals 16 residues. Trimming took 5 bases from V and 3 from J; bases not matched to a gene: 7. CDR3 residues: CASSPGDRGSNQPQHF. The CDR3 nucleotides read TGTGCCAGTAGTCCGGGGGACAGGGGATCCAATCAGCCCCAGCATTTT.

About this clone itself: The same CDR3 arises from other DNA sequences in this sample as well. The chain carries TRBV29-1 and TRBJ2-3, with D perhaps TRBD1 or TRBD2 (6 bases each). Germline loops: CDR1 SQVTM, CDR2 ANQGSEA. The CDR3 runs 13 residues. With 6 bases removed from V and 1 base from J, the gap between germline ends came to 11 bases. This chain's CDR3 is CSVGGYGTDTQYF. The DNA for the CDR3 is TGCAGCGTAGGGGGGTATGGCACAGATACGCAGTATTTT.

CDR3 region: CASSRWEGRKTEAFF. CDR3 bases: TGTGCCAGCAGCCGCTGGGAAGGCCGAAAAACTGAAGCTTTCTTT. The chain uses TRBV11-2 and TRBJ1-1; D unresolved. The V end lost 5 bases, the J end lost 5 bases, and 18 bases lay between the germline ends. The CDR3 is made up of 15 amino acids. Germline CDR1 reads SGHAT; CDR2 reads FQNNGV.

The CDR3 sequence: CASSPRDRLTYEQYF. DNA for the CDR3: TGTGCCAGCAGTCCCCGGGACAGGCTGACCTACGAGCAGTACTTC. This rearrangement joins TRBV2 to TRBJ2-7; 8 bases line up with TRBD1. The CDR3 runs 15 residues. Germline V gene lookup returns CDR1 SNHLY and CDR2 FYNNEI. V gave up 5 bases and J gave up 2 bases; unmatched junction bases: 8. The whole variable domain, remainder taken from reference TRBV2 and TRBJ2-7, is EPEVTQTPSHQVTQMGQEVILRCVPISNHLYFYWYRQILGQKVEFLVSFYNNEISEKSEIFDDQFSVERPDGSNFTLKIRSTKLEDSAMYFCASSPRDRLTYEQYFGPGTRLTVT.

The sample holds one count of this clone. The chain uses TRBV2 and TRBJ1-1, with D possibly matching TRBD1 (6 bases). In germline, CDR1 is SNHLY, CDR2 FYNNEI. Trimming removed 7 bases from V and 8 bases from J, with 17 bases in between. This CDR3 spans 13 amino acids. The CDR3 nucleotides read TGTGCCAGCACGTTAACAGGGCGCAGCGAAGCTTTCTTT. Translating gives CASTLTGRSEAFF.

This chain links TRBV7-8 with TRBJ1-4; 8 bases are a match to TRBD1. Germline V gene lookup returns CDR1 SGHVS and CDR2 FQNEAQ. The V and J ends lost 4 bases and 4 bases, in that order; junction bases with no gene match: 5. This CDR3 has 15 residues. CDR3 region: CASSYGQGDNEKLFF. CDR3 nucleotide sequence: TGTGCCAGCAGCTACGGACAGGGTGATAATGAAAAACTGTTTTTT.

The rearrangement uses TRBV2 and TRBJ1-2; possible D gene TRBD1, 5 bases. Germline loops: CDR1 SNHLY, CDR2 FYNNEI. Between the trimmed V and J ends, which lost 2 bases and 6 bases, there was a span of 16 bases. This CDR3 has 15 residues. CDR3 coding DNA: TGTGCCAGCAGTGAAACAGGAGCATCGGCCGATGGCTACACCTTC. Amino acid sequence: CASSETGASADGYTF.

This chain links TRBV7-2 with TRBJ2-1; 16 bases are shared with TRBD2. Germline V CDR1 and CDR2: SGHTA, FQGNSA. Trimming cost V 5 bases and J 9 bases; bases outside gene matches: 4. The CDR3 extends over 15 amino acids. The CDR3 nucleotides read TGTGCCAGCAGCGGGACTAGCGGGAGGGCGGGTGAGCAGTTCTTC. Its translation: CASSGTSGRAGEQFF.

The gene calls are TRBV6-1 and TRBJ1-2, with 7 bases fitting TRBD1. The V gene's germline CDR1 is MNHNS and CDR2 SASEGT. With 6 bases clipped from V and 3 bases from J, the junction kept 10 bases outside the gene matches. The CDR3 contains 15 residues. CDR3 sequence (DNA): TGTGCCAGCAGCGGTGAAGGGGGCGCTTACTATGGCTACACCTTC. Its protein is CASSGEGGAYYGYTF.

This chain uses TRBV7-9 with TRBJ1-1, with D hard to call. Germline V gene sequence: CDR1 SEHNR, CDR2 FQNEAQ (reference sequence). The CDR3 spans 13 residues. Trimming stripped 5 bases from V and 1 base from J, with 8 bases between. The CDR3 bases are TGTGCCAGCAGCGTAAGATGGAACACTGAAGCTTTCTTT. Residues: CASSVRWNTEAFF.

V is TRBV7-9 and J is TRBJ2-5; D is undetermined. The germline gives CDR1 SEHNR, CDR2 FQNEAQ (reference sequence). Trimming left V 5 bases short and J 5 bases short, with 15 bases between. The CDR3 is 14 residues long. In DNA form, the CDR3 reads TGTGCCAGCAGCCCCTACCCTATCCGGGAGACCCAGTACTTC. As protein: CASSPYPIRETQYF. Supplemented by reference TRBV7-9 and TRBJ2-5, the full variable domain reads DTGVSQNPRHKITKRGQNVTFRCDPISEHNRLYWYRQTLGQGPEFLTYFQNEAQLEKSRLLSDRFSAERPKGSFSTLEIQRTEQGDSAMYLCASSPYPIRETQYFGPGTRLLVL.

This CDR3 is CASSDHRTSNVLTF. Here the CDR3 DNA reads TGTGCCAGCAGCGACCACAGGACTTCCAACGTCCTGACTTTC. The chain links TRBV9 to TRBJ2-6, with D perhaps assigned TRBD1 or TRBD2 (5 bases each). Trimming pared 3 bases from V and 8 bases from J, leaving 12 bases between. Germline CDR1 is SGDLS and CDR2 is YYNGEE. The CDR3 is made up of 14 amino acids.

This chain joins TRBV5-1 and TRBJ2-1; 7 bases line up with TRBD1. This CDR3 contains 15 residues. With 1 base clipped from V and 8 bases from J, the junction kept 9 bases outside the gene matches. Germline assignment: CDR1 SGHRS and CDR2 YFSETQ. The CDR3 DNA follows: TGCGCCAGCAGCTTGTTTTCAGGGGGTGGTGATGAGCAGTTCTTC. Protein: CASSLFSGGGDEQFF.

Turning to this clone: Distinct nucleotide sequences in the sample also encode this CDR3. The chain recombines TRBV15 with TRBJ2-7; 10 bases are a match to TRBD1. Germline V gives CDR1 LNHNV, CDR2 YYDKDF (reference sequence). This CDR3 is built from 15 residues. V lost 0 bases to trimming and J lost 2 bases; unmatched junction nucleotides: 1. CDR3 loop: CATSRDGQGAYEQYF. The CDR3 DNA is TGTGCCACCAGCAGAGATGGACAGGGGGCCTACGAGCAGTACTTC.

This sequence joins TRBV27 and TRBJ1-4; D gene unclear. Germline CDR1 reads MNHEY; CDR2 reads SMNVEV (reference sequence). This CDR3 comprises 12 residues. The ends were cut back, 5 bases at V and 8 bases at J, with 9 bases in the middle. The DNA for the CDR3 is TGTGCCAGCAGTAGGCGACAAGAAAAACTGTTTTTT. The encoded protein is CASSRRQEKLFF.

This chain joins TRBV7-2 and TRBJ1-2; 8 bases are a match to TRBD1. The CDR3 is 14 amino acids. V trimming: 5 bases; J trimming: 4 bases; junction bases outside the gene matches: 6. The V gene's germline CDR1 is SGHTA and CDR2 FQGNSA. The CDR3 DNA sequence: TGTGCCAGCAGCCTGGGGACAGGCCCCTATGGCTACACCTTC. It specifies CASSLGTGPYGYTF.